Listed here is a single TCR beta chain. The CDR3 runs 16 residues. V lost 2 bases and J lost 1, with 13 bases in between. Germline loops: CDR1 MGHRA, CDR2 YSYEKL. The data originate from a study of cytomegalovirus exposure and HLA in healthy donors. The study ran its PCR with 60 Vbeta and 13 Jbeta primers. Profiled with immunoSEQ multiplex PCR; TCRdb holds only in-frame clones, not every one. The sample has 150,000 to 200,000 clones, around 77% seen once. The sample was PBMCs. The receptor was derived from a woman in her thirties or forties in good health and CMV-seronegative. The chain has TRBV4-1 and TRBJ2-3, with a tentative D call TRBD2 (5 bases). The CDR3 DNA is TGCGCCAGCAGCCAAAGCTTAGCGAGAGGCACAGATACGCAGTATTTT. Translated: CASSQSLARGTDTQYF.